Presented here are 10 T cell receptor beta chains from one specimen sequenced in a study of cytomegalovirus exposure and HLA in healthy donors. This table comes from immunoSEQ multiplex PCR, and its TCRdb copy is limited to in-frame clones, with some not included. Among about 150,000 clones listed, roughly 79% were seen once. The sample consisted of PBMCs. The receptors come from a young man in good health and CMV-seropositive.

V gene TRBV27 combines with J gene TRBJ1-1; a possible D gene is TRBD1 (5 bases). The germline gives CDR1 MNHEY, CDR2 SMNVEV (reference sequence). This CDR3 comprises 14 residues. Trimming left V 4 bases short and J 11 bases short, with 20 bases between. The CDR3 region is CASSSWSEGPRAFF. The CDR3 DNA is TGTGCCAGCAGTTCCTGGTCGGAGGGGCCGAGGGCTTTCTTT.

The chain uses TRBV9 and TRBJ2-7; 16 positions match TRBD2. This CDR3 has 15 residues. Trimming took 0 bases from V and 7 from J; bases not matched to a gene: 1. The germline gives CDR1 SGDLS, CDR2 YYNGEE. Here the CDR3 DNA reads TGTGCCAGCAGCGTAGCGGGACTAGCGGGGGGGGAGCAGTACTTC. It encodes CASSVAGLAGGEQYF.

This clone was counted between two and nine times. The rearrangement uses TRBV2 and TRBJ2-1, with TRBD2 matching 10 bases. V dropped 4 bases and J dropped 8; count of bases not matched to a gene: 8. CDR3 length: 15 residues. The germline V gene encodes CDR1 SNHLY and CDR2 FYNNEI. The CDR3 here is CASSVRASGSDEQFF. The CDR3 DNA follows: TGTGCCAGCAGTGTAAGGGCTAGCGGGAGCGATGAGCAGTTCTTC.

The chain combines TRBV10-2 with TRBJ2-4; possible D gene TRBD1, 6 bases. Per the germline V gene, CDR1 is WSHSY and CDR2 is SAAADI. The CDR3 sequence is 13 residues long. V dropped 3 bases and J dropped 4 bases, with 7 bases sitting between them. DNA for the CDR3: TGCGCCAGCAGTGACACAGGGAAAAACATTCAGTACTTC. Its protein is CASSDTGKNIQYF.

This chain uses TRBV5-6 with TRBJ1-5, with D possibly TRBD1 on 6 matching bases. There are 16 residues in the CDR3. Trimming stripped 2 bases from V and 1 base from J, with 13 bases between. Looked up from germline, CDR1 is SGHDT and CDR2 is YYEEEE. The chain's CDR3 is CASSFLQGGSNQPQHF. In DNA, the CDR3 is TGTGCCAGCAGCTTCTTACAGGGAGGGAGCAATCAGCCCCAGCATTTT.

The V and J genes are TRBV12-5 and TRBJ1-5; a possible D gene is TRBD1 (5 bases). CDR1 and CDR2 (germline): LGHNT, FRNRAP. CDR3 size: 14 residues. The ends were cut back, 4 bases at V and 5 bases at J, with 12 bases in the middle. CDR3 sequence reads: CASGSDRKYQPQHF. CDR3 coding DNA: TGTGCTAGTGGTTCCGACAGAAAGTATCAGCCCCAGCATTTT.

This clone was found a few times. V gene TRBV29-1 combines with J gene TRBJ2-3; no reliable D call. The ends were cut back, 0 bases at V and 2 bases at J, with 6 bases in the middle. Germline CDR1 SQVTM, CDR2 ANQGSEA. The CDR3 extends over 13 amino acids. The CDR3 DNA reads TGCAGCGTTGAAGATAGTAACACAGATACGCAGTATTTT. This encodes CSVEDSNTDTQYF.

This clone was seen a single time. This sequence joins TRBV4-1 and TRBJ2-2; D may be TRBD1 (5 bases). Germline loops: CDR1 MGHRA, CDR2 YSYEKL. The V and J ends lost 1 base and 7 bases respectively, with 16 bases between them. The CDR3 is made up of 16 amino acids. CDR3 region: CASSQAWQGRGGELFF. The CDR3 bases are TGCGCCAGCAGCCAAGCTTGGCAGGGTCGCGGCGGGGAGCTGTTTTTT.

The V and J genes are TRBV19 and TRBJ1-1, with D tentatively TRBD1 (5 bases). The germline V gene has CDR1 LNHDA and CDR2 SQIVND (reference sequence). This CDR3 has 13 residues. Trimming shortened V by 10 bases and J by 4 bases, and 16 bases separated the two germline ends. The DNA of the CDR3 is TGTGCCACTACGGGGGAGTTGGGCACTGAAGCTTTCTTT. Encoded protein: CATTGELGTEAFF.

The chain combines TRBV19 with TRBJ1-5; a possible D gene is TRBD1 (5 bases). Germline loops: CDR1 LNHDA, CDR2 SQIVND (reference sequence). The germline V and J ends were trimmed by 1 base and 0 bases, with 13 bases remaining between them. The CDR3 runs 17 residues. DNA for the CDR3: TGTGCCAGTAGTATAGCGGCAGCTAGGGGTAGCAATCAGCCCCAGCATTTT. This encodes CASSIAAARGSNQPQHF.